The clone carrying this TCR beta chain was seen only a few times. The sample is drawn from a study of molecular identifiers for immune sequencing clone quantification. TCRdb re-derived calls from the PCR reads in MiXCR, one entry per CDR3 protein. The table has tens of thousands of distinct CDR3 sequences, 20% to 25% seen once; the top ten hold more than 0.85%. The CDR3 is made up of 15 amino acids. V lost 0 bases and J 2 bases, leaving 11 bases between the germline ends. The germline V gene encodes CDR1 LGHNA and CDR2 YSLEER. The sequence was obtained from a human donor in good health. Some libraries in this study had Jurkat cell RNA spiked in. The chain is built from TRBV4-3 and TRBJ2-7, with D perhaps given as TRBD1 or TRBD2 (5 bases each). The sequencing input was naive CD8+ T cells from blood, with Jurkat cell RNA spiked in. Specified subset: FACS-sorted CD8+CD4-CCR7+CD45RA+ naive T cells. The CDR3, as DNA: TGCGCCAGCAGCCAAGATTTTGGGGGACCCTACGAGCAGTACTTC. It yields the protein CASSQDFGGPYEQYF.